Listed below are T cell receptor beta chains from one sample, sequenced in a study of response to subunit inactivated influenza vaccine. TCRdb redid the calling of the RT-PCR reads with MiXCR, one entry per CDR3 protein. Found here are about 190,000 distinct CDR3 sequences, roughly an eighth of them singletons; the top ten hold roughly 26%. Sequenced material: CD8+ T cells sorted from PBMCs, taken roughly 5 days after vaccination. The source is a man over 45 who received an inactivated influenza vaccine. CDR3s include the opening cysteine and the closing phenylalanine or tryptophan. The D gene is left open where the match is weak. Some rows mark clone size as missing; the rest say once, few, many or name a class of expanded clone.

d_call,j_call,clone_size,v_call,cdr3_nt,cdr3_aa
NA,TRBJ2-1,NA,TRBV19,TGTGCCAGTAGTATAGGGAGCCCCTACAATGAGCAGTTCTTC,CASSIGSPYNEQFF
TRBD2,TRBJ2-7,few,TRBV29-1,TGCAGCGCTAGACTTAGCGGGAGCTACGAGCAGTACTTC,CSARLSGSYEQYF
TRBD1,TRBJ2-5,few,TRBV19,TGTGCCAGTAGTATCGCAGGGGGAGTCCAAGAGACCCAGTACTTC,CASSIAGGVQETQYF
TRBD1,TRBJ1-1,NA,TRBV3-1,TGTGCCAGCAGCCTCTTGACAGGGGGCAAGGACACTGAAGCTTTCTTT,CASSLLTGGKDTEAFF
TRBD2,TRBJ2-3,few,TRBV29-1,TGCAGCGGCTCTTTGAGCGGGGGGGCGAATACGCAGTATTTT,CSGSLSGGANTQYF
NA,TRBJ2-7,few,TRBV25-1,TGTGCCAGCAGTCCGCTAAGTTTAGGGCGTCCCTACGAGCAGTACTTC,CASSPLSLGRPYEQYF
NA,TRBJ2-7,many,TRBV10-2,TGCGCCAGCAGTGTGACAGACGCCTACGAGCAGTACTTC,CASSVTDAYEQYF
TRBD1,TRBJ1-2,NA,TRBV29-1,TGCAGCGTTGAAGTCTTAGGGGGCGGCTCTAACTATGGCTACACCTTC,CSVEVLGGGSNYGYTF
NA,TRBJ1-2,few,TRBV4-3,TGCGCCAGCAGCCTCAAGATCACCCGGGGCGCCAACTATGGCTACACCTTC,CASSLKITRGANYGYTF
TRBD1,TRBJ2-7,many,TRBV29-1,TGCAGCGGTGCACAGGGGGCTGGCTACGAGCAGTACTTC,CSGAQGAGYEQYF
NA,TRBJ2-3,NA,TRBV4-2,TGTGCCAGCAGCCAACTCGGAGGGAGCACAGATACGCAGTATTTT,CASSQLGGSTDTQYF
TRBD2,TRBJ2-7,NA,TRBV2,TGTGCCAGCAGTGAATGGGGGACTAGCGGAACCATAAGCTCCTACGAGCAGTACTTC,CASSEWGTSGTISSYEQYF